Shown below are 8 T cell receptor beta chains from a single sample sequenced in a study of glioma-infiltrating T cells. The iRepertoire nested amplicon-rescue multiplex PCR amplified TCR alpha and beta CDR3s from RNA. Via MiXCR, TCRdb re-called the multiplex PCR reads, giving one row per CDR3 protein. The sample lists over 100,000 distinct CDR3 sequences, less than 30% occurring once. The source material was glioma tissue, nonneoplastic brain tissue, or PBMCs (not recorded which). Source of these receptors: a human donor with low-grade glioma or glioblastoma, undergoing nonglioma brain surgery, or in good health (not recorded which).

V and J are TRBV12-3 or TRBV12-4 and TRBJ2-7, with D perhaps TRBD1 (6 bases). The V gene lost 4 bases and the J gene lost 5 bases, with 18 bases spanning the gap. This CDR3 comprises 15 residues. CDR3 bases: TGTGCCAGCAGTTCCCTCGGGCAGGGGCGGAACGAGCAGTACTTC. This translates into CASSSLGQGRNEQYF.

This clonotype showed up many times. V is TRBV6-1 and J is TRBJ1-5, with D perhaps matching TRBD1 (5 bases). Per the germline V gene, CDR1 is MNHNS and CDR2 is SASEGT. The CDR3 extends over 15 amino acids. The V gene lost 1 base and the J gene lost 7 bases, with 14 bases spanning the gap. Written as DNA, the CDR3 is TGTGCCAGCAGTGAAGTCGGGGCGGGGGAGCAGCCCCAGCATTTT. Translation gives CASSEVGAGEQPQHF.

Remarks on this clonotype: This sequence may be a read error, since a much larger clone differs from it by one base. The genes are TRBV18 and TRBJ1-4; D ambiguous. Germline-derived CDR1 and CDR2 are KGHSH and LQKENI. The V and J ends lost 5 bases and 6 bases respectively, with 22 bases between them. This CDR3 comprises 17 residues. The chain's CDR3 is CASSTRAFIDPDEKLFF. The CDR3 bases are TGTGCCAGCTCAACAAGGGCCTTTATCGATCCGGATGAAAAACTGTTTTTT. The whole variable domain, filled in from reference TRBV18 and TRBJ1-4, reads NAGVMQNPRHLVRRRGQEARLRCSPMKGHSHVYWYRQLPEEGLKFMVYLQKENIIDESGMPKERFSAEFPKEGPSILRIQQVVRGDSAAYFCASSTRAFIDPDEKLFFGSGTQLSVL.

V gene TRBV7-9 combines with J gene TRBJ2-7, with D perhaps matching TRBD2 (6 bases). CDR1 is SEHNR and CDR2 is FQNEAQ in the germline V gene (reference sequence). Trimming cost V 1 base and J 12 bases, with 16 bases left between them. The CDR3 covers 13 residues. CDR3 bases: TGTGCCAGCAGCTTAGGCACCGGGACTCATTCGTACTTC. This translates into CASSLGTGTHSYF. Filled out from reference TRBV7-9 and TRBJ2-7, the complete variable domain reads DTGVSQNPRHKITKRGQNVTFRCDPISEHNRLYWYRQTLGQGPEFLTYFQNEAQLEKSRLLSDRFSAERPKGSFSTLEIQRTEQGDSAMYLCASSLGTGTHSYFGPGTRLTVT.

In regard to this clonotype: Being one base from a much bigger clone, this may be a read error. The chain combines TRBV4-2 with TRBJ2-5; tentative D call: TRBD2 (6 bases). Germline lookup yields CDR1 LGHNA and CDR2 YNFKEQ. The length of the CDR3 is 14 residues. DNA for the CDR3: TGTGCCAGCAGCCAAGGAGTTAGCGGAGAGATCCAGTACTTC. Translated: CASSQGVSGEIQYF.

As for this clonotype: The conserved phenylalanine or tryptophan normally closing the CDR3 is absent here, so this likely arose from a read error. The chain employs TRBV28 and TRBJ2-1; D is unresolved. CDR3 size: 15 residues. Germline V gene lookup returns CDR1 MDHEN and CDR2 SYDVKM. The CDR3 nucleotides read TGTGCCAGCAGTATACGCGCGTACACCTACAATGATCAGTTCGTC. Its translation is CASSIRAYTYNDQFV.

This clonotype was found many times. The genes are TRBV19 and TRBJ2-3; 13 bases agree with TRBD2. The CDR3 has 16 residues. J gave up 4 bases and V 3 bases, and 4 bases lay outside the gene matches. Germline CDR1 is LNHDA and CDR2 is SQIVND (reference sequence). The CDR3 nucleotides read TGTGCCAGTAGTATCCCCGGACTAGCGGGAGCAGATACGCAGTATTTT. This encodes CASSIPGLAGADTQYF.

This clonotype was recorded many times. The rearrangement links TRBV2 to TRBJ1-1; D might be TRBD1 (5 bases). Germline loops: CDR1 SNHLY, CDR2 FYNNEI. There are 13 residues in the CDR3. V was shortened by 4 bases and J by 8 bases, with 14 bases between the two germline ends. The CDR3 DNA is TGTGCCAGCAGTGTCGGGACTGGCACGGAAGCTTTCTTT. Translation gives CASSVGTGTEAFF.